These 29 T cell receptor beta chains were all obtained from the same sample, sequenced in a study of cytomegalovirus exposure and HLA in healthy donors. It was with 60 Vbeta and 13 Jbeta primers that the PCR ran. Libraries were prepared by immunoSEQ multiplex PCR; TCRdb keeps only in-frame clonotypes and omits some of them. This sample carries under 150,000 clones, approximately 82% of them seen once, and the ten largest clones take over 1.5%. Sequencing input: PBMCs. These receptor sequences come from a man aged 40-49 years in good health and CMV-seronegative.

Only one count was recorded for this clone. The chain couples TRBV7-8 to TRBJ2-5, with D possibly matching TRBD1 (6 bases). The DNA end favors TRBJ2-7, so the J call may be wrong. Germline values: CDR1 SGHVS, CDR2 FQNEAQ. This CDR3 has 12 amino acids. The DNA of the CDR3 is TGTGCCAGCAGCTTAGGAGGGGGCGAGCAGTACTTC. This gives the protein CASSLGGGEQYF.

This chain links TRBV28 with TRBJ2-5, with D perhaps TRBD2 (6 bases). The last part of the DNA fits TRBJ2-7 better; the J call may be wrong. CDR1 and CDR2 from the germline V gene are MDHEN and SYDVKM. The CDR3 has 13 residues. In DNA, the CDR3 is TGTGCCAGCAGGGAGGGGCGGGACTACGAGCAGTACTTC. Translation: CASREGRDYEQYF.

This rearrangement joins TRBV19 to TRBJ2-5, with TRBD2 matching 11 bases. This CDR3 has 17 residues. With 3 bases clipped from V and 5 bases from J, the junction kept 11 bases outside the gene matches. Per the germline V gene, CDR1 is LNHDA and CDR2 is SQIVND (reference sequence). For the CDR3, the DNA is TGTGCCAGTAGTATTTCCACTAGCGGGAGAGTAGGGGAGACCCAGTACTTC. Protein sequence: CASSISTSGRVGETQYF. Drawing the rest from reference TRBV19 and TRBJ2-5, the complete variable domain is DGGITQSPKYLFRKEGQNVTLSCEQNLNHDAMYWYRQDPGQGLRLIYYSQIVNDFQKGDIAEGYSVSREKKESFPLTVTSAQKNPTAFYLCASSISTSGRVGETQYFGPGTRLLVL.

The V and J genes are TRBV7-9 and TRBJ2-1; D is possibly TRBD2 (5 bases). The CDR3 covers 13 residues. Germline-derived CDR1 and CDR2 are SEHNR and FQNEAQ (reference sequence). Trimming cost V 1 base and J 8 bases, with 9 bases left between them. This CDR3 is CASSLEEVDEQFF. In nucleotides, the CDR3 is TGTGCCAGCAGCTTAGAGGAGGTCGATGAGCAGTTCTTC.

The genes are TRBV11-2 and TRBJ2-1; no clear D. Trimming shortened V by 5 bases and J by 4 bases, and 6 bases separated the two germline ends. This CDR3 region has 12 residues. Germline-derived CDR1 and CDR2 are SGHAT and FQNNGV. CDR3 region: CASSPGYNEQFF. CDR3 DNA sequence: TGTGCCAGCAGCCCCGGGTACAATGAGCAGTTCTTC.

The chain has TRBV28 and TRBJ1-3; 8 nucleotides agree with TRBD1. Germline loops: CDR1 MDHEN, CDR2 SYDVKM. CDR3 size: 16 residues. Trimming removed 6 bases from V and 2 bases from J; junction bases left unmatched: 9. The CDR3 region has the DNA TGTGCCAGCAGCCCACCGGGACAGGAGGCTGGAAACACCATATATTTT. Protein: CASSPPGQEAGNTIYF.

The CDR3 nucleotides read TGCAGCGTTGAAGATCGTAGGACAGGGGGCCTCTACGAGCAGTACTTC. This codes for CSVEDRRTGGLYEQYF. V and J are TRBV29-1 and TRBJ2-7; 11 bases are a match to TRBD1. The V and J ends lost 0 bases and 3 bases, in that order; junction bases with no gene match: 7. The CDR3 has 16 residues. Germline V gene data show CDR1 as SQVTM and CDR2 as ANQGSEA.

The rearrangement uses TRBV7-9 and TRBJ2-2, with D perhaps matching TRBD1 (5 bases). This CDR3 comprises 15 residues. The V end lost 4 bases, the J end lost 1 base, and 10 bases lay between the germline ends. The V gene's germline CDR1 is SEHNR and CDR2 FQNEAQ (reference sequence). DNA for the CDR3: TGTGCCAGCAGCTCCCGGACACTGAACACCGGGGAGCTGTTTTTT. It is translated as CASSSRTLNTGELFF.

The rearrangement uses TRBV2 and TRBJ2-1, with a tentative D call TRBD1 (6 bases). CDR3 size: 12 residues. Germline V gene lookup returns CDR1 SNHLY and CDR2 FYNNEI. The V gene lost 4 bases and the J gene lost 13 bases, with 14 bases spanning the gap. In DNA form, the CDR3 reads TGTGCCAGCAGTGGGGACACACCTTATCAGTTCTTC. Its protein product is CASSGDTPYQFF. Based on the CDR3 plus reference TRBV2 and TRBJ2-1, the full variable domain is EPEVTQTPSHQVTQMGQEVILRCVPISNHLYFYWYRQILGQKVEFLVSFYNNEISEKSEIFDDQFSVERPDGSNFTLKIRSTKLEDSAMYFCASSGDTPYQFFGPGTRLTVL.

The V and J genes are TRBV28 and TRBJ1-6; D gene unclear. Per germline, CDR1 MDHEN and CDR2 SYDVKM. The CDR3 spans 11 residues. Trimming removed 6 bases at V and 6 bases at J, with 3 bases between. The CDR3 coding sequence is TGTGCCAGCAGGAGTAATTCACCCCTCCACTTT. It translates to CASRSNSPLHF.

The chain employs TRBV27 and TRBJ2-5; 10 nucleotides match TRBD1. Germline CDR1 is MNHEY and CDR2 is SMNVEV (reference sequence). The CDR3 spans 15 residues. The V and J ends lost 4 bases and 1 base, in that order; junction bases with no gene match: 3. CDR3 loop: CASSSGQGSQETQYF. In DNA, the CDR3 is TGTGCCAGCAGTTCGGGACAGGGGAGCCAAGAGACCCAGTACTTC.

The V gene is TRBV14, the J gene TRBJ2-3; 7 bases fit TRBD2. This CDR3 region has 14 residues. Germline V lookup: CDR1 SGHDN, CDR2 FVKESK. The trim removed 4 bases at V and 3 bases at J, leaving 4 bases unmatched. DNA for the CDR3: TGTGCCAGCAGCCCCACCGGGGGGACAGATACGCAGTATTTT. Protein: CASSPTGGTDTQYF.

The chain couples TRBV7-9 to TRBJ1-2, with 11 bases identical to TRBD1. This CDR3 has 15 residues. The V segment lost 1 base and the J segment 8 bases; nucleotides outside the gene matches: 6. Germline CDR1 is SEHNR and CDR2 is FQNEAQ (reference sequence). The CDR3 spells CASSLERGTGGGYTF. In DNA form, the CDR3 reads TGTGCCAGCAGCTTAGAACGTGGGACAGGGGGAGGCTACACCTTC. Together with reference TRBV7-9 and TRBJ1-2, the CDR3 gives the full variable domain: DTGVSQNPRHKITKRGQNVTFRCDPISEHNRLYWYRQTLGQGPEFLTYFQNEAQLEKSRLLSDRFSAERPKGSFSTLEIQRTEQGDSAMYLCASSLERGTGGGYTFGSGTRLTVV.

CDR3 sequence (DNA): TGTGCCATCAGTGAGAGCCAGGACTATGGCTACACCTTC. Residues: CAISESQDYGYTF. V and J are TRBV10-3 and TRBJ1-2; no firm D call. The ends were cut back, 2 bases at V and 3 bases at J, with 7 bases in the middle. Germline-derived CDR1 and CDR2 are ENHRY and SYGVKD. This CDR3 is 13 amino acids long.

CDR3 nucleotide sequence: TGTGCCAGCAGTCCGGGACTAGCGGGATTCAATGAGCAGTTCTTC. This sequence encodes CASSPGLAGFNEQFF. The chain joins TRBV6-5 to TRBJ2-1; TRBD2 agrees at 13 bases. Germline CDR1 and CDR2: MNHEY and SVGAGI. Trimming at V came to 5 bases and at J to 6 bases, leaving 4 bases not matched to a gene. This CDR3 spans 15 amino acids.

Only a few counts were recorded for this clone. DNA of the CDR3: TGTGCCAGTAGTCCGGCCGGGACAGGGGCCTACGAGCAGTACTTC. Translation: CASSPAGTGAYEQYF. The chain joins TRBV19 to TRBJ2-7, with TRBD1 matching 10 bases. V dropped 5 bases and J dropped 2; count of bases not matched to a gene: 6. The CDR3 totals 15 residues. Germline V lookup: CDR1 LNHDA, CDR2 SQIVND (reference sequence).

The chain is built from TRBV4-3 and TRBJ1-5, with no clear D. The CDR3 is 16 amino acids. Germline CDR1 LGHNA, CDR2 YSLEER. V lost 0 bases to trimming and J lost 5 bases, with 14 bases between them. This chain's CDR3 is CASSQDGSSPYQPQHF. CDR3 nucleotides: TGCGCCAGCAGCCAAGATGGCAGTTCCCCATATCAGCCCCAGCATTTT.

The chain uses TRBV6-5 and TRBJ1-2; D possibly corresponds to TRBD1 (5 bases). This CDR3 has 13 amino acids. In germline, CDR1 is MNHEY, CDR2 SVGAGI. Trimming pared 6 bases from V and 5 bases from J, leaving 13 bases between. DNA for the CDR3: TGTGCCAGCAGGACATACCAGGGATATGGCTACACCTTC. Its translation is CASRTYQGYGYTF.

The V and J genes are TRBV28 and TRBJ1-5, with D perhaps TRBD1 (5 bases). This CDR3 is 14 amino acids long. CDR1 MDHEN and CDR2 SYDVKM come from the germline V gene. Between the trimmed V and J ends, which lost 1 base and 2 bases, there was a span of 6 bases. The CDR3 DNA sequence: TGTGCCAGCAGTTTATTAGGGGGCAATCAGCCCCAGCATTTT. The encoded protein is CASSLLGGNQPQHF.

This CDR3 is CASSSTGSTDTQYF. In nucleotides, the CDR3 is TGTGCCAGCAGCTCGACAGGTAGCACAGATACGCAGTATTTT. This rearrangement joins TRBV7-9 to TRBJ2-3, with D possibly TRBD1 on 6 matching bases. V was trimmed by 4 bases and J by 0 bases, leaving 8 bases between them. The germline V gene encodes CDR1 SEHNR and CDR2 FQNEAQ (reference sequence). The CDR3 length is 14 residues.

The V call is TRBV7-9, the J call TRBJ1-1; 8 nucleotides align to TRBD1. Germline V gene sequence: CDR1 SEHNR, CDR2 FQNEAQ (reference sequence). The CDR3 length is 15 residues. V shed 3 bases, J shed 1 base, and the junction held 4 bases outside the gene matches. The CDR3 DNA reads TGTGCCAGCAGCTTCGATGGACAGGGGAACACTGAAGCTTTCTTT. This encodes CASSFDGQGNTEAFF.

This clone was picked up a small number of times. The chain has TRBV6-5 and TRBJ2-3; maybe TRBD1 (6 bases). Trimming stripped 8 bases from V and 2 bases from J, with 14 bases between. This CDR3 is built from 14 residues. Germline V gene data show CDR1 as MNHEY and CDR2 as SVGAGI. The CDR3 loop is CASCATGNTDTQYF. CDR3 nucleotides: TGTGCCAGCTGTGCGACAGGAAACACAGATACGCAGTATTTT.

This sequence joins TRBV2 and TRBJ1-1; D remains unclear. Germline V gene lookup returns CDR1 SNHLY and CDR2 FYNNEI. The length of the CDR3 is 14 residues. Trimming removed 6 bases from V and 3 bases from J, with 14 bases in between. CDR3 bases: TGTGCCAGCAGAATGGACGGCGGGGACACTGAAGCTTTCTTT. Translating gives CASRMDGGDTEAFF.

The J gene is TRBJ2-1, the V gene TRBV6-5; TRBD2 matches 7 bases. Losses at the gene ends were 6 bases for V and 7 bases for J; bases not matched to a gene: 6. Per germline, CDR1 MNHEY and CDR2 SVGAGI. This CDR3 region has 13 residues. Here the CDR3 DNA reads TGTGCCAGCAGCCGCGGGGGACTGAATGAGCAGTTCTTC. Its translation: CASSRGGLNEQFF.

CDR3 amino acids: CASSPDRGRGQPQHF. The DNA for the CDR3 is TGTGCCAGCAGCCCCGACAGGGGGCGCGGTCAGCCCCAGCATTTT. The rearrangement joins TRBV7-8 to TRBJ1-5, with TRBD1 matching 10 bases. Trimming removed 5 bases from V and 6 bases from J; junction bases left unmatched: 7. Looked up from germline, CDR1 is SGHVS and CDR2 is FQNEAQ. This CDR3 is 15 amino acids long.

The chain joins TRBV5-1 to TRBJ2-5; TRBD1 matches 7 bases. The end of the DNA is better explained by TRBJ2-7, so the J call may be wrong. The germline V gene encodes CDR1 SGHRS and CDR2 YFSETQ. This CDR3 spans 15 amino acids. The CDR3 reads CASPPPRQGNYEQYF. The DNA of the CDR3 is TGCGCCAGCCCTCCCCCTAGACAGGGAAACTACGAGCAGTACTTC.

V usage is TRBV5-8 and J usage is TRBJ1-1, with TRBD1 as a possible D gene (5 bases). Germline CDR1 reads SGHTS; CDR2 reads YDEGEE. The V end was cut by 2 bases, the J end by 5 bases, with 10 bases between. CDR3 length equals 13 residues. The CDR3 nucleotides are TGTGCCAGCAGCTTCCAACGGGGGACTGAAGCTTTCTTT. This translates into CASSFQRGTEAFF.

The chain joins TRBV4-1 to TRBJ2-7; D unclear. Germline loops: CDR1 MGHRA, CDR2 YSYEKL. The CDR3 consists of 11 residues. V lost 5 bases, J lost 12 bases, and 14 bases lay in between. CDR3 sequence reads: CASSADGSLYF. The CDR3 DNA reads TGCGCCAGCAGCGCAGATGGCAGTTTGTACTTC.

The CDR3 here is CASSVGQGLDNEQFF. The CDR3 DNA follows: TGTGCCAGCAGCGTCGGACAGGGGCTGGACAATGAGCAGTTCTTC. The chain is built from TRBV7-8 and TRBJ2-1; 9 bases line up with TRBD1. J lost 5 bases, V lost 5 bases, and 7 bases had no gene match. The CDR3 is 15 residues long. In germline, CDR1 is SGHVS, CDR2 FQNEAQ.